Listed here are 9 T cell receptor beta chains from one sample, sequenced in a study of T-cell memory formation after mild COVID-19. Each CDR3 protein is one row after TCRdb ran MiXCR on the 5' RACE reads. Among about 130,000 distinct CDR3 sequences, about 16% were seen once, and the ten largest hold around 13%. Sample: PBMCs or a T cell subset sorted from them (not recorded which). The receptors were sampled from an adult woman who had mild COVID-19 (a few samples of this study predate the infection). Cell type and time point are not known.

The CDR3 loop reads CASRRSLAQETQYF. The CDR3 DNA is TGTGCCAGCAGAAGGTCCCTGGCCCAAGAGACCCAGTACTTC. This sequence joins TRBV7-9 and TRBJ2-5, with D unclear. Germline V gene data show CDR1 as SEHNR and CDR2 as FQNEAQ (reference sequence). Trimming cost V 6 bases and J 1 base, with 12 bases left between them. The CDR3 loop spans 14 amino acids.

This CDR3 is CASSAGLPDTQYF. DNA for the CDR3: TGTGCCAGCTCTGCGGGTTTGCCAGATACGCAGTATTTT. The genes are TRBV6-4 and TRBJ2-3; the D gene is possibly TRBD2 (5 bases). The germline V gene encodes CDR1 MRHNA and CDR2 SNTAGT. The CDR3 covers 13 residues. V lost 8 bases, J lost 4 bases, and 13 bases lay in between.

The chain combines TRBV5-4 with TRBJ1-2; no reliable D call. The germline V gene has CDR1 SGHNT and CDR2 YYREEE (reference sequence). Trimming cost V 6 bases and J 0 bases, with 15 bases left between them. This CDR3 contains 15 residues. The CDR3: CASTDSTEANYGYTF. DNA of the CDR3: TGTGCCAGCACCGACTCTACGGAGGCTAACTATGGCTACACCTTC. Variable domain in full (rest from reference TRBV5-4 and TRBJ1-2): ETGVTQSPTHLIKTRGQQVTLRCSSQSGHNTVSWYQQALGQGPQFIFQYYREEENGRGNFPPRFSGLQFPNYSSELNVNALELDDSALYLCASTDSTEANYGYTFGSGTRLTVV.

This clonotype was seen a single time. The CDR3 loop reads CASSSTGDNTEAFF. CDR3 coding DNA: TGTGCCAGCAGCTCCACAGGGGACAACACTGAAGCTTTCTTT. V is TRBV11-2 and J is TRBJ1-1; 7 bases line up with TRBD1. V was clipped by 4 bases and J by 2 bases; unmatched bases: 4. CDR1 and CDR2 (germline): SGHAT, FQNNGV. The CDR3 covers 14 residues.

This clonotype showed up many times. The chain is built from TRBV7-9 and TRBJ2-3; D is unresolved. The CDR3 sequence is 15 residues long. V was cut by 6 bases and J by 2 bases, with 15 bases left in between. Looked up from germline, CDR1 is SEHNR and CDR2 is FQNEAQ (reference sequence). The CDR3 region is CASRGSAATTDTQYF. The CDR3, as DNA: TGTGCCAGCAGGGGGTCGGCGGCGACCACAGATACGCAGTATTTT. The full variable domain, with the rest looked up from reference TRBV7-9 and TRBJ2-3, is DTGVSQNPRHKITKRGQNVTFRCDPISEHNRLYWYRQTLGQGPEFLTYFQNEAQLEKSRLLSDRFSAERPKGSFSTLEIQRTEQGDSAMYLCASRGSAATTDTQYFGPGTRLTVL.

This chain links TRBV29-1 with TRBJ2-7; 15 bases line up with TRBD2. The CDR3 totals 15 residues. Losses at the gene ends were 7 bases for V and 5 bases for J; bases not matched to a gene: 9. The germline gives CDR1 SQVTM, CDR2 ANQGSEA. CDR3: CSAAGTSGRYNEQYF. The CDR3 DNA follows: TGCAGCGCAGCAGGGACTAGCGGGAGGTACAACGAGCAGTACTTC.

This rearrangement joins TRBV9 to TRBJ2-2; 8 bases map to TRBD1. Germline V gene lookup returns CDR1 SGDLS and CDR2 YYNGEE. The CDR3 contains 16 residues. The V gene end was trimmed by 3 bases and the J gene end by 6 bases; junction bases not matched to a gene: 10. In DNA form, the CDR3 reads TGTGCCAGCAGCGCTTCCGGACAGGGAGACCCCGGGGAGCTGTTTTTT. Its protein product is CASSASGQGDPGELFF.

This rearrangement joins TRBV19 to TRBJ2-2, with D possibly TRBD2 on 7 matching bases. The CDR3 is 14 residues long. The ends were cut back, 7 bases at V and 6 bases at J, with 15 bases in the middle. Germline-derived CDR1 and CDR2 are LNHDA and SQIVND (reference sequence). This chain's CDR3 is CASTLGGGPGELFF. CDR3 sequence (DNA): TGTGCCAGTACCCTAGGCGGGGGCCCCGGGGAGCTGTTTTTT.

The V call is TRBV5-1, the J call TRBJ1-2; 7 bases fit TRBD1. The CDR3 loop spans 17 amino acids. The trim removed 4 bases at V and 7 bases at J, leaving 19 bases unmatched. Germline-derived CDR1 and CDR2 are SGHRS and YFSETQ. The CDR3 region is CASSENQQGTGAGGYTF. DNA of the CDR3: TGCGCCAGCAGCGAGAATCAACAGGGGACCGGGGCCGGTGGCTACACCTTC.